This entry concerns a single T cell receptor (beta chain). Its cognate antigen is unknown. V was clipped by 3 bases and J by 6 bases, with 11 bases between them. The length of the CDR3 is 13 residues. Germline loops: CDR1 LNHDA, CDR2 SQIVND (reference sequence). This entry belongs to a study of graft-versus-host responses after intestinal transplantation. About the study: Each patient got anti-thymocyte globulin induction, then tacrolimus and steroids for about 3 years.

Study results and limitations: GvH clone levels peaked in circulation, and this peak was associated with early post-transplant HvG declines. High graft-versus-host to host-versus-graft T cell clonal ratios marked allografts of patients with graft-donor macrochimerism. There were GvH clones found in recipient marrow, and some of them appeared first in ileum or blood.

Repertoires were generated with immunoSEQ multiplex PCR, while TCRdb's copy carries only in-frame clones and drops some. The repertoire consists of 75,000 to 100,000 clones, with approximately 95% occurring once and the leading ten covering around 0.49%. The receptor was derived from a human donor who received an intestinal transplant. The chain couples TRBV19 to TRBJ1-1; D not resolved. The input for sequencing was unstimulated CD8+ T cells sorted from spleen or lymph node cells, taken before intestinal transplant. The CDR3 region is CASSIASSSEAFF. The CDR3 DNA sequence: TGTGCCAGTAGTATTGCGTCGAGTTCTGAAGCTTTCTTT.